These 12 T cell receptor beta chains share one sample of origin, sequenced in a study of blood T cells in healthy people across ages. Next came a second PCR, run for about 6 to 12 cycles, which used a sample-barcoded 5' primer along with a J-beta primer mix. Using its own MiXCR run on the 5' RACE reads, TCRdb lists one record per CDR3 protein. The table records 850,000 to 1,000,000 distinct CDR3 sequences, 48% of them present only once. The specimen was blood. These TCRs come from a man aged 30-40 years in good health.

The gene calls are TRBV3-1 and TRBJ2-5; D gene ambiguous. Trimming pared 0 bases from V and 4 bases from J, leaving 12 bases between. This CDR3 spans 15 amino acids. In germline, CDR1 is LGHDT, CDR2 YNNKEL (reference sequence). The CDR3 nucleotides are TGTGCCAGCAGCCAAGATAGAGGAAGTGGAGAGACCCAGTACTTC. Translating it yields CASSQDRGSGETQYF.

This rearrangement joins TRBV20-1 to TRBJ2-5, with 11 bases matching TRBD2. This CDR3 contains 16 residues. CDR1 DFQATT and CDR2 SNEGSKA come from the germline V gene (reference sequence). Trimming at V came to 1 base and at J to 0 bases, leaving 4 bases not matched to a gene. For the CDR3, the DNA is TGCAGTGCTAGAGGACTAGCGGGGAGGTACCAAGAGACCCAGTACTTC. This codes for CSARGLAGRYQETQYF.

Worth noting for this clonotype: A read error is possible here, since a much larger clone lies one base away. The chain has TRBV20-1 and TRBJ2-5; D may be TRBD2 (5 bases). CDR1 and CDR2 (germline): DFQATT, SNEGSKA (reference sequence). CDR3 length: 12 amino acids. The ends were cut back, 7 bases at V and 11 bases at J, with 20 bases in the middle. The CDR3: CSVLGLANEQYF. The DNA of the CDR3 is TGCAGTGTATTAGGTCTAGCCAATGAGCAGTACTTC.

The genes are TRBV18 and TRBJ1-4; TRBD1 might be the D (5 bases). From germline, CDR1 is KGHSH and CDR2 LQKENI. The CDR3 is 16 amino acids. V was pared by 3 bases and J by 7 bases, with 18 bases between. The CDR3 here is CASSPVRRVVGEKLFF. DNA of the CDR3: TGTGCCAGCTCACCGGTACGCAGGGTCGTTGGTGAAAAACTGTTTTTT.

As for this clonotype: One end of the junction fails to match germline, which may point to a read error. This chain links TRBV7-7 with TRBJ2-1, with D possibly TRBD1 on 6 matching bases. CDR1 is SSHAT, CDR2 FNYEAQ, per germline (reference sequence). The CDR3 loop spans 15 amino acids. CDR3 bases: TGTGCTAGCAGCTTAGGCCCCACAGGGTTAGATGAGCAGTTCTTC. This translates into CASSLGPTGLDEQFF.

The V call is TRBV7-9, the J call TRBJ2-1; the match to TRBD1 covers 9 bases. J gave up 5 bases and V 4 bases, and 9 bases lay outside the gene matches. Per germline, CDR1 SEHNR and CDR2 FQNEAQ (reference sequence). The CDR3 has 16 amino acids. The CDR3 reads CASSSQGRTGDNEQFF. The CDR3 region has the DNA TGTGCCAGCAGCTCCCAAGGCCGGACAGGGGACAATGAGCAGTTCTTC.

To note about this clonotype: The junction departs from the called germline gene at one end, perhaps through a read error. V usage is TRBV4-3 and J usage is TRBJ2-2, with D perhaps matching TRBD1 or TRBD2 (5 bases each). The CDR3 runs 17 residues. CDR1 LGHNA and CDR2 YSLEER come from the germline V gene. CDR3 protein: CAGSQDSRAGRDGELFF. In DNA form, the CDR3 reads TGCGCCGGCAGCCAAGATTCCAGGGCAGGCCGGGACGGGGAGCTGTTTTTT.

The rearrangement joins TRBV29-1 to TRBJ2-3, with unresolved D. The CDR3 spans 12 residues. CDR1 and CDR2 (germline): SQVTM, ANQGSEA. Trimming pared 6 bases from V and 6 bases from J, leaving 13 bases between. The chain's CDR3 is CSVHSPWDTQYF. The CDR3 bases are TGCAGCGTCCACTCACCTTGGGATACGCAGTATTTT.

This clonotype came up a few times. The chain joins TRBV29-1 to TRBJ2-5; TRBD2 matches 7 bases. Germline V gene sequence: CDR1 SQVTM, CDR2 ANQGSEA. The ends lost 4 bases at V and 11 bases at J; junction bases unmatched: 7. CDR3 length: 11 residues. CDR3 protein: CSVGGGGEQYF. The DNA for the CDR3 is TGCAGCGTTGGGGGCGGGGGTGAGCAGTACTTC.

The chain combines TRBV6-6 with TRBJ2-7; the match to TRBD1 covers 9 bases. The germline V gene encodes CDR1 MNHNY and CDR2 SVGAGI (reference sequence). The V segment lost 6 bases and the J segment 0 bases; nucleotides outside the gene matches: 6. The CDR3 sequence is 15 residues long. The CDR3 sequence is CASSRPDRGSYEQYF. DNA for the CDR3: TGTGCCAGCAGCCGCCCGGACAGGGGCTCCTACGAGCAGTACTTC.

Notes on this clonotype: One end of the junction varies from germline; a read error may be responsible. J is TRBJ2-7 and V is TRBV4-3; tentatively, D is TRBD2 (5 bases). Germline lookup yields CDR1 LGHNA and CDR2 YSLEER. CDR3 length equals 17 residues. CDR3 protein: CASSQESLAGASYERYF. In DNA, the CDR3 is TGCGCCAGCAGCCAAGAGTCCCTGGCGGGCGCCTCCTACGAGCGGTACTTC.

The V call is TRBV7-9, the J call TRBJ2-1; perhaps D is TRBD1 or TRBD2 (5 bases each). This CDR3 contains 15 residues. Trimming took 6 bases from V and 9 from J, leaving 21 bases between them. Germline CDR1 is SEHNR and CDR2 is FQNEAQ (reference sequence). CDR3 nucleotides: TGTGCCAGCAGGCTAAAGGACGAGACAGAGGGTGAGCAGTTCTTC. As protein: CASRLKDETEGEQFF.